The 2 T cell receptor beta chains below all came from one sample that was sequenced in a study of blood T cell repertoires in COVID-19. Data came from immunoSEQ multiplex PCR; TCRdb stores just in-frame clones and leaves some out. The sample records roughly 170,000 clones, about nine tenths being singletons. The specimen was peripheral blood. These receptors were collected from a man aged 55 to 70 with acute or convalescent COVID-19.

This rearrangement joins TRBV19 to TRBJ1-2, with TRBD1 matching 10 bases. The length of the CDR3 is 15 residues. V was pared by 2 bases and J by 2 bases, with 2 bases of the junction left unmatched. Germline V gene data show CDR1 as LNHDA and CDR2 as SQIVND (reference sequence). As DNA, the CDR3 is TGTGCCAGTAGTATACCGGGACAGGGGAACTATGGCTACACCTTC. It translates to CASSIPGQGNYGYTF.

The rearrangement joins TRBV5-8 to TRBJ1-1; 9 nucleotides agree with TRBD1. V lost 0 bases, J lost 6 bases, and 6 bases stayed unmatched. This CDR3 contains 15 residues. Germline CDR1 reads SGHTS; CDR2 reads YDEGEE. CDR3 DNA sequence: TGTGCCAGCAGCTTGGAGATACAGGGGGCGGCTGAAGCTTTCTTT. Translation: CASSLEIQGAAEAFF.